These T cell receptor beta chains were read from a single sample in a study of cytomegalovirus exposure and HLA in healthy donors. Method: immunoSEQ multiplex PCR; TCRdb's copy keeps in-frame clones and lacks some. The data hold roughly 72,000 clones, with 60% to 85% observed a single time. Sequencing was performed on PBMCs. The receptors were sampled from a woman between 40 and 50 years old in good health and CMV-seropositive. Each CDR3 is given with its conserved first and last residue. Each record gives: V gene, D gene, clone size, J gene, CDR3 DNA, CDR3 protein. The D gene is left open where the match is weak. The listing skips clone size in some rows; elsewhere it reads once, few, many or a size class.

TRBV19,TRBD2,.,TRBJ2-5,TGTGCCAGTAGTATACTAGCGGGGGGACTGGAGACCCAGTACTTC,CASSILAGGLETQYF
TRBV9,TRBD1,.,TRBJ2-1,TGTGCCAGCAGCGTTCAGGGGGACAATGAGCAGTTCTTC,CASSVQGDNEQFF
TRBV27,TRBD1,.,TRBJ1-1,TGTGCCAGCAGAGAACAGGGGTTTATGAACACTGAAGCTTTCTTT,CASREQGFMNTEAFF
TRBV29-1,TRBD1,.,TRBJ2-1,TGCAGCGTTTTGACGGACAGGCTGAATGAGCAGTTCTTC,CSVLTDRLNEQFF
TRBV19,TRBD2,.,TRBJ2-3,TGTGCCACCCGGACTAGCGGGGGGGTCACAGATACGCAGTATTTT,CATRTSGGVTDTQYF
TRBV29-1,.,.,TRBJ2-4,TGCAGCGTTGAGGTCGGGGACATTCAGTACTTC,CSVEVGDIQYF
TRBV5-4,TRBD1,.,TRBJ1-1,TGTGCCAGCAGCTTTCGGACAGGGCTCTCTGAAGCTTTCTTT,CASSFRTGLSEAFF
TRBV10-3,.,.,TRBJ2-7,TGTGCCATCACTAGCGACGACTCCTACGAGCAGTACTTC,CAITSDDSYEQYF
TRBV27,.,.,TRBJ2-7,TGTGCCAGCAGTTTATCGGTCCAGGGTCCCTACGAGCAGTACTTC,CASSLSVQGPYEQYF
TRBV5-6,.,.,TRBJ2-3,TGTGCCAGCAGCCCTAGGAACACAGATACGCAGTATTTT,CASSPRNTDTQYF
TRBV30,TRBD1,.,TRBJ1-6,TGTGCCTGGAGTCCCGGGACAGTCTATAATTCACCCCTCCACTTT,CAWSPGTVYNSPLHF
TRBV30,.,few,TRBJ2-5,TGTGCCTGGAGTGTCGGAGGAGAGACCCAGTACTTC,CAWSVGGETQYF
TRBV19,TRBD1,.,TRBJ2-3,TGTGCCAGTAGTACTAATCTGGGACAGGGGATTCTCACAGATACGCAGTATTTT,CASSTNLGQGILTDTQYF
TRBV6-6,.,few,TRBJ1-2,TGTGCCAGCAGTCCCAGCGGGAGGGGCCATTATGGCTACACCTTC,CASSPSGRGHYGYTF
TRBV6-5,.,.,TRBJ2-1,TGTGCCAGCGGAGGGACGGTGTACAATGAGCAGTTCTTC,CASGGTVYNEQFF
TRBV7-9,TRBD1,.,TRBJ2-1,TGTGCCAGCAGCCCAGACAGGGGGTGGAATGAGCAGTTCTTC,CASSPDRGWNEQFF
TRBV18,.,.,TRBJ2-2,TGTGCCAGCTCTCTCCAGGGAGGTTTAACCGGGGAGCTGTTTTTT,CASSLQGGLTGELFF
TRBV7-9,.,.,TRBJ2-1,TGTGCCAGCAGCACGGGGTCCCCTGTTTTGAAGCAGTTCTTC,CASSTGSPVLKQFF